Shown below are 27 T cell receptor beta chains from a single sample sequenced in a study of shared clonotypes between healthy human individuals. Method: immunoSEQ multiplex PCR; TCRdb's copy keeps in-frame clones and lacks some. The table records about 2 million clones, around 96% of them present only once. Naive-designated CD8 cells lacked CD45RO, were positively enriched for CCR7, and omitted terminally differentiated effector memory CD45RA+ cells. Material: naive CD8+ T cells sorted from blood. The receptors originated from a young man in good health.

This clone was recorded once. The chain combines TRBV28 with TRBJ2-5; TRBD2 agrees at 8 bases. The CDR3 extends over 15 amino acids. After removal of 4 bases from V and 4 bases from J, the junction contained 8 bases not matched to a gene. In germline, CDR1 is MDHEN, CDR2 SYDVKM. This chain's CDR3 is CASSYDLGGAETQYF. The CDR3 DNA sequence: TGTGCCAGCAGTTATGATCTCGGGGGGGCAGAGACCCAGTACTTC.

J is TRBJ2-7 and V is TRBV6-6; no clear D gene. The length of the CDR3 is 11 residues. Per the germline V gene, CDR1 is MNHNY and CDR2 is SVGAGI (reference sequence). Trimming took 7 bases from V and 2 from J, leaving 6 bases between them. This CDR3 is CASTRAYEQYF. DNA for the CDR3: TGTGCCAGCACTCGCGCCTACGAGCAGTACTTC.

This clone appeared a single time. The chain uses TRBV7-3 and TRBJ2-5; maybe TRBD1 (5 bases). Trimming stripped 5 bases from V and 7 bases from J, with 17 bases between. CDR1 SGHTA and CDR2 FQGTGA come from the germline V gene. The CDR3 spans 14 residues. DNA of the CDR3: TGTGCCAGCAGCGAGGACATAGGGGCTGGGACCCAGTACTTC. The encoded protein is CASSEDIGAGTQYF.

The V call is TRBV4-1, the J call TRBJ2-7; D is possibly TRBD1 or TRBD2 (5 bases each). CDR1 and CDR2 (germline): MGHRA, YSYEKL. V lost 4 bases and J lost 0, with 16 bases in between. The CDR3 has 16 residues. The CDR3 here is CASSPGTAFLSYEQYF. The CDR3 nucleotides are TGCGCCAGCAGCCCCGGGACGGCCTTCCTCTCCTACGAGCAGTACTTC.

The V and J genes are TRBV30 and TRBJ2-7; 12 nucleotides align to TRBD1. The V segment lost 5 bases and the J segment 5 bases; nucleotides outside the gene matches: 4. CDR1 is GTSNPN and CDR2 is SVGIG in the germline V gene (reference sequence). There are 13 residues in the CDR3. CDR3 sequence reads: CAWGGQGADEQYF. CDR3 bases: TGTGCCTGGGGGGGACAGGGGGCGGACGAGCAGTACTTC. The variable domain in full, completed from reference TRBV30 and TRBJ2-7, reads SQTIHQWPATLVQPVGSPLSLECTVEGTSNPNLYWYRQAAGRGLQLLFYSVGIGQISSEVPQNLSASRPQDRQFILSSKKLLLSDSGFYLCAWGGQGADEQYFGPGTRLTVT.

The chain links TRBV6-6 to TRBJ2-7; D gene uncertain. Trimming left V 0 bases short and J 6 bases short, with 9 bases between. CDR1 is MNHNY, CDR2 SVGAGI, per germline (reference sequence). The CDR3 has 13 residues. CDR3 sequence (DNA): TGTGCCAGCAGTTACTCGGCAGTCAGCGAGCAGTACTTC. This translates into CASSYSAVSEQYF.

The chain links TRBV2 to TRBJ2-7; D not resolved. Trimming left V 6 bases short and J 4 bases short, with 10 bases between. The CDR3 is 12 amino acids. Germline lookup yields CDR1 SNHLY and CDR2 FYNNEI. The DNA of the CDR3 is TGTGCCAGCAGCCTAGACCCATACGAGCAGTACTTC. Translating it yields CASSLDPYEQYF.

This sequence joins TRBV28 and TRBJ1-3; D is ambiguous. There are 15 residues in the CDR3. The germline V and J ends were trimmed by 6 bases and 1 base, with 13 bases remaining between them. The V gene's germline CDR1 is MDHEN and CDR2 SYDVKM. This chain's CDR3 is CASRFDGSSGNTIYF. CDR3 nucleotides: TGTGCCAGCAGATTTGATGGGAGTTCTGGAAACACCATATATTTT.

CDR3 region: CASSYSGTSPEETQYF. The CDR3 nucleotides are TGTGCCAGCAGTTACTCAGGGACTAGCCCCGAAGAGACCCAGTACTTC. The V call is TRBV6-5, the J call TRBJ2-5, with 9 bases that match TRBD2. V trimming: 0 bases; J trimming: 3 bases; junction bases outside the gene matches: 5. Per germline, CDR1 MNHEY and CDR2 SVGAGI. The CDR3 contains 16 residues.

The V call is TRBV6-1, the J call TRBJ2-1, with 9 positions matching TRBD1. The CDR3 runs to 15 residues. Looked up from germline, CDR1 is MNHNS and CDR2 is SASEGT. J was trimmed by 4 bases and V by 6 bases; bases with no gene match: 7. The chain's CDR3 is CASSDRTGAYNEQFF. CDR3 in DNA: TGTGCCAGCAGCGACAGGACAGGGGCGTACAATGAGCAGTTCTTC.

The chain has TRBV4-1 and TRBJ1-1; unclear D gene. The CDR3 has 12 residues. Trimming took 8 bases from V and 4 from J, leaving 11 bases between them. The germline gives CDR1 MGHRA, CDR2 YSYEKL. CDR3 region: CASGVLATEAFF. As DNA, the CDR3 is TGCGCCAGCGGCGTGTTGGCCACTGAAGCTTTCTTT.

The J gene is TRBJ2-2, the V gene TRBV7-6, with 8 bases fitting TRBD1. The V segment lost 5 bases and the J segment 4 bases; nucleotides outside the gene matches: 9. CDR1 SGHVS and CDR2 FNYEAQ come from the germline V gene. This CDR3 is 16 amino acids long. CDR3 DNA sequence: TGTGCCAGCAGCCCCTTGGCGGACAGGGCCACCGGGGAGCTGTTTTTT. Translation gives CASSPLADRATGELFF.

The chain couples TRBV27 to TRBJ2-3; D is perhaps TRBD1 or TRBD2 (5 bases each). The V gene lost 3 bases and the J gene lost 1 base, with 14 bases spanning the gap. CDR3 size: 16 residues. Germline CDR1 is MNHEY and CDR2 is SMNVEV (reference sequence). The CDR3 loop reads CASSFGAQRGTDTQYF. The CDR3 region has the DNA TGTGCCAGCAGTTTCGGGGCCCAGAGGGGCACAGATACGCAGTATTTT.

This CDR3 reads CASSRGQGAHYEQYF. CDR3 nucleotide sequence: TGCGCCAGCAGCCGGGGACAGGGGGCGCACTACGAGCAGTACTTC. The rearrangement uses TRBV4-1 and TRBJ2-7; 12 bases agree with TRBD1. J lost 3 bases, V lost 4 bases, and 4 bases had no gene match. The germline V gene has CDR1 MGHRA and CDR2 YSYEKL. The CDR3 totals 15 residues.

The CDR3 DNA reads as TGTGCCAGCGGAACCAATAGTCTTTACGAGCAGTACTTC. Amino acid sequence: CASGTNSLYEQYF. The gene calls are TRBV6-5 and TRBJ2-7; D not certain. CDR1 and CDR2 (germline): MNHEY, SVGAGI. The CDR3 sequence is 13 residues long. V lost 8 bases and J lost 4, with 15 bases in between.

The rearrangement links TRBV10-1 to TRBJ2-7; 8 bases match TRBD2. Losses at the gene ends were 4 bases for V and 2 bases for J; bases not matched to a gene: 4. The CDR3 has 14 residues. The germline CDR1 and CDR2 sequences are WNHNN and SYGVQD (reference sequence). The CDR3 nucleotides read TGCGCCAGCAGTGGGGTAGCGGGAACCTACGAGCAGTACTTC. This sequence encodes CASSGVAGTYEQYF.

V gene TRBV10-3 combines with J gene TRBJ2-7; 7 bases align to TRBD2. Germline CDR1 is ENHRY and CDR2 is SYGVKD. The CDR3 has 15 amino acids. Losses at the gene ends were 3 bases for V and 4 bases for J; bases not matched to a gene: 9. This CDR3 reads CAISDLADLGYEQYF. CDR3 nucleotides: TGTGCCATCAGTGACCTAGCGGACCTCGGGTACGAGCAGTACTTC.

The rearrangement joins TRBV27 to TRBJ2-2; the D is unclear. Trimming took 7 bases from V and 1 from J, leaving 10 bases between them. Germline lookup yields CDR1 MNHEY and CDR2 SMNVEV (reference sequence). The CDR3 length is 14 residues. The CDR3 spells CASKRDLNTGELFF. CDR3 in DNA: TGTGCCAGCAAAAGGGATCTGAACACCGGGGAGCTGTTTTTT.

The chain couples TRBV19 to TRBJ2-1; D is ambiguous. V lost 7 bases to trimming and J lost 3 bases, with 10 bases between them. CDR3 size: 13 residues. CDR1 is LNHDA and CDR2 is SQIVND in the germline V gene (reference sequence). Written as DNA, the CDR3 is TGTGCCAGTAACTCCGATAGCTACAATGAGCAGTTCTTC. It encodes CASNSDSYNEQFF.

V usage is TRBV28 and J usage is TRBJ1-5, with TRBD1 as a possible D gene (5 bases). V lost 3 bases to trimming and J lost 8 bases, with 11 bases between them. Germline assignment: CDR1 MDHEN and CDR2 SYDVKM. The CDR3 covers 13 residues. For the CDR3, the DNA is TGTGCCAGCAGTTTTAGGTTGGGGGAGCCCCAGCATTTT. It encodes CASSFRLGEPQHF.

The chain is built from TRBV28 and TRBJ1-5; 8 bases line up with TRBD1. This CDR3 contains 16 residues. Germline V CDR1 and CDR2: MDHEN, SYDVKM. Germline trimming cut 6 bases from V and 1 base from J; bases unmatched to any gene: 8. The CDR3 region is CASRPWTGSSNQPQHF. The DNA of the CDR3 is TGTGCCAGCAGACCCTGGACAGGGTCGAGCAATCAGCCCCAGCATTTT.

The V and J genes are TRBV15 and TRBJ2-2; TRBD2 might be the D (5 bases). V lost 5 bases to trimming and J lost 4 bases, with 20 bases between them. CDR1 LNHNV and CDR2 YYDKDF come from the germline V gene (reference sequence). This CDR3 contains 17 residues. The CDR3 sequence is CATSSIFGNPGTGELFF. The CDR3 coding sequence is TGTGCCACCAGCTCTATCTTCGGGAATCCGGGCACCGGGGAGCTGTTTTTT.

The chain links TRBV4-1 to TRBJ1-1, with TRBD1 as a possible D gene (6 bases). Per the germline V gene, CDR1 is MGHRA and CDR2 is YSYEKL. The CDR3 has 14 amino acids. Between the trimmed V and J ends, which lost 1 base and 5 bases, there was a span of 11 bases. The DNA for the CDR3 is TGCGCCAGCAGCCAAGGGTACAGGGAAACTGAAGCTTTCTTT. It is translated as CASSQGYRETEAFF.

The rearrangement joins TRBV27 to TRBJ2-3, with TRBD2 matching over 9 bases. This CDR3 spans 15 amino acids. J gave up 7 bases and V 0 bases, and 5 bases lay outside the gene matches. Germline lookup yields CDR1 MNHEY and CDR2 SMNVEV (reference sequence). In DNA form, the CDR3 reads TGTGCCAGCAGTTTATCTAGCGGGAGTATGCATACGCAGTATTTT. It encodes CASSLSSGSMHTQYF.

The rearrangement uses TRBV19 and TRBJ2-1, with TRBD2 identical over 7 bases. Looked up from germline, CDR1 is LNHDA and CDR2 is SQIVND (reference sequence). CDR3 length: 16 residues. The V and J ends lost 7 bases and 0 bases, in that order; junction bases with no gene match: 9. CDR3: CASTLTSLSSYNEQFF. The CDR3 region has the DNA TGTGCCAGTACCTTGACTAGCCTTAGCTCCTACAATGAGCAGTTCTTC.

The chain employs TRBV27 and TRBJ2-7, with 10 nucleotides matching TRBD2. The CDR3 spans 15 residues. Germline-derived CDR1 and CDR2 are MNHEY and SMNVEV (reference sequence). V shed 5 bases, J shed 1 base, and the junction held 5 bases outside the gene matches. CDR3 sequence reads: CASSATSGTSYEQYF. The CDR3 DNA follows: TGTGCCAGCAGTGCAACTAGCGGGACGTCCTACGAGCAGTACTTC.

This chain links TRBV27 with TRBJ2-7, with 9 nucleotides matching TRBD1. In germline, CDR1 is MNHEY, CDR2 SMNVEV (reference sequence). This CDR3 is 16 amino acids long. V lost 5 bases to trimming and J lost 5 bases; unmatched junction nucleotides: 13. The CDR3 here is CASSTGQGTGRNEQYF. CDR3 sequence (DNA): TGTGCCAGCAGTACCGGACAGGGGACGGGAAGAAACGAGCAGTACTTC.